Here is one TCR beta chain with its context. Profiling relied on immunoSEQ multiplex PCR, and the TCRdb table lists in-frame clones only, not all of them. The sample lists approximately 130,000 clones; about 95% were seen once. This sample was taken from a study of T cell changes during pregnancy in multiple sclerosis. Germline CDR1 and CDR2: SGDLS and YYNGEE. The CDR3 runs 17 residues. V shed 2 bases, J shed 0 bases, and the junction held 7 bases outside the gene matches. The chain has TRBV9 and TRBJ2-2; 7 nucleotides align to TRBD1. The starting material was peripheral blood, obtained after pregnancy. The source of this sequence is a female donor with multiple sclerosis, enrolled in a pregnancy study. CDR3 nucleotides: TGTGCCAGCAGCGTCCGACCGACAGGGACGAACACCGGGGAGCTGTTTTTT. Protein sequence: CASSVRPTGTNTGELFF.